One sample yielded the 8 T cell receptor beta chains listed below, sequenced in a study of blood T cell repertoires in COVID-19. Generated by immunoSEQ multiplex PCR, the TCRdb table keeps only in-frame clones and is missing some. The sample includes 500,000 or so clones, around 90% seen only once; the top ten take around 0.7%. Sequencing was done on a sample of PBMCs or T cells enriched from blood (not recorded which). These TCRs come from a woman aged 18-29 years who had recovered from COVID-19.

The V call is TRBV7-9, the J call TRBJ1-1; D not certain. The CDR3 is 14 amino acids. CDR1 is SEHNR and CDR2 is FQNEAQ in the germline V gene (reference sequence). Trimming removed 1 base at V and 1 base at J, with 7 bases between. CDR3 protein: CASSLGVRNTEAFF. The CDR3 coding sequence is TGTGCCAGCAGCTTAGGTGTTCGGAACACTGAAGCTTTCTTT. Filled out from reference TRBV7-9 and TRBJ1-1, the complete variable domain reads DTGVSQNPRHKITKRGQNVTFRCDPISEHNRLYWYRQTLGQGPEFLTYFQNEAQLEKSRLLSDRFSAERPKGSFSTLEIQRTEQGDSAMYLCASSLGVRNTEAFFGQGTRLTVV.

With respect to this clone: The same CDR3 can be traced to other DNA sequences in this sample. CDR3: CASSYSRGLGTEAFF. CDR3 in DNA: TGTGCCAGCAGTTACTCGAGGGGGTTGGGAACTGAAGCTTTCTTT. The chain has TRBV6-5 and TRBJ1-1; perhaps TRBD1 as D (6 bases). The ends were cut back, 0 bases at V and 5 bases at J, with 13 bases in the middle. The CDR3 spans 15 residues. Germline assignment: CDR1 MNHEY and CDR2 SVGAGI.

This clone was counted once. The chain uses TRBV5-1 and TRBJ1-4, with 9 bases aligning to TRBD1. Germline assignment: CDR1 SGHRS and CDR2 YFSETQ. This CDR3 has 14 amino acids. The ends lost 3 bases at V and 3 bases at J; junction bases unmatched: 0. CDR3 sequence: CASSWTGANEKLFF. CDR3 DNA sequence: TGCGCCAGCAGCTGGACAGGGGCTAATGAAAAACTGTTTTTT.

The chain uses TRBV18 and TRBJ1-1, with a weak D call TRBD1 (6 bases). Trimming pared 3 bases from V and 3 bases from J, leaving 14 bases between. The CDR3 has 15 amino acids. Germline loops: CDR1 KGHSH, CDR2 LQKENI. For the CDR3, the DNA is TGTGCCAGCTCACCGTTTGGGGGCAGTGACACTGAAGCTTTCTTT. Its translation is CASSPFGGSDTEAFF.

This chain links TRBV10-3 with TRBJ2-7; maybe TRBD1 (5 bases). The CDR3 loop spans 12 amino acids. Deletions cut 2 bases from V and 3 bases from J, with 5 bases between. In germline, CDR1 is ENHRY, CDR2 SYGVKD. In nucleotides, the CDR3 is TGTGCCATCAGTGAGGACAGCTACGAGCAGTACTTC. Its protein is CAISEDSYEQYF.

A word on this clone: The germline gene is not matched at one end of the junction; a read error may be the cause. The chain has TRBV20-1 and TRBJ1-4; 8 bases line up with TRBD1. Germline values: CDR1 DFQATT, CDR2 SNEGSKA (reference sequence). CDR3 length: 11 amino acids. As DNA, the CDR3 is TGCAGAACGAACGGGGAGGGACAGGAAGTTTTT. The encoded protein is CRTNGEGQEVF.

The genes are TRBV5-1 and TRBJ1-3; 9 nucleotides match TRBD1. The CDR3 totals 14 residues. Germline CDR1 SGHRS, CDR2 YFSETQ. V was pared by 3 bases and J by 7 bases, with 5 bases of the junction left unmatched. This chain's CDR3 is CASSSGTGLNTIYF. CDR3 coding DNA: TGCGCCAGCAGCTCCGGGACAGGGCTGAACACCATATATTTT.

This clone was counted between two and nine times. The CDR3 DNA reads TGTGCCAGCAGCTTGGACCGGAGCTCTGGAAACACCATATATTTT. It yields the protein CASSLDRSSGNTIYF. The chain is built from TRBV5-4 and TRBJ1-3, with unresolved D. V was clipped by 0 bases and J by 0 bases, with 7 bases between them. Germline CDR1 and CDR2: SGHNT and YYREEE (reference sequence). The CDR3 spans 15 residues.